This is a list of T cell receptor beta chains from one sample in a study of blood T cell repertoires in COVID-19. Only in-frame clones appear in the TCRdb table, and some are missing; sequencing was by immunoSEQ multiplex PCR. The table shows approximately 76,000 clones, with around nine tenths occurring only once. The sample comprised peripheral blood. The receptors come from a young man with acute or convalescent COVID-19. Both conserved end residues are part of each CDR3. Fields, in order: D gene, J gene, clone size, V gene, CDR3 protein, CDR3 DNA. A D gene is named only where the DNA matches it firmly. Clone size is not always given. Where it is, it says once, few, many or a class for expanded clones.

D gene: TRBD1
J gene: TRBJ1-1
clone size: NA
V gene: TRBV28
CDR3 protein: CASSPGQGRSNTEAFF
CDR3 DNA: TGTGCCAGCAGTCCTGGACAGGGGCGATCGAACACTGAAGCTTTCTTT

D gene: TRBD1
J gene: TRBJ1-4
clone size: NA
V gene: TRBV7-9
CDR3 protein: CASSLGTGENEKLFF
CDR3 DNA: TGTGCCAGCAGCTTGGGGACAGGGGAAAATGAAAAACTGTTTTTT

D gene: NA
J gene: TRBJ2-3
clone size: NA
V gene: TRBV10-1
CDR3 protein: CASKGIASTDTQYF
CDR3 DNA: TGCGCCAGCAAGGGGATAGCTAGCACAGATACGCAGTATTTT

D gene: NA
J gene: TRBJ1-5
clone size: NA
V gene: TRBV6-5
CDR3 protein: CASRAGGGLYQPQHF
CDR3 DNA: TGTGCCAGCAGGGCGGGGGGGGGTTTGTATCAGCCCCAGCATTTT

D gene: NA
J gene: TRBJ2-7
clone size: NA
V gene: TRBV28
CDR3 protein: CATEVPGPHNEQYF
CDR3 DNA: TGTGCCACCGAGGTACCGGGTCCCCACAACGAGCAGTACTTC

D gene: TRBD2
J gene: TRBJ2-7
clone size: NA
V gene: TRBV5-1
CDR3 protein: CASRAGTSGTEYF
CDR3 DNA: TGCGCCAGCAGGGCCGGGACTAGCGGGACCGAGTACTTC

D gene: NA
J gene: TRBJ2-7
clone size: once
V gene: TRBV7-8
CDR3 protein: CASSTGTLYEQYF
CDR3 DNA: TGTGCCAGCAGCACCGGGACACTCTACGAGCAGTACTTC

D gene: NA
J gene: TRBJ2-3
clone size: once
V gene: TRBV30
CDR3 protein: CAWSLLEDTQYF
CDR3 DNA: TGTGCCTGGAGCTTACTAGAGGATACGCAGTATTTT

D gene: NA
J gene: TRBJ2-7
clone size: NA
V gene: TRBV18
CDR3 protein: CASSPGGEWAEQYF
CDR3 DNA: TGTGCCAGCTCACCTGGCGGGGAGTGGGCCGAGCAGTACTTC

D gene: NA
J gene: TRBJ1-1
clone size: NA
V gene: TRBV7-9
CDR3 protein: CASSLAGVLDTEAFF
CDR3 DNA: TGTGCCAGCAGCTTAGCCGGGGTCCTGGACACTGAAGCTTTCTTT

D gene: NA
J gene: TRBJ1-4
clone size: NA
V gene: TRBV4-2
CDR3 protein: CASSQLNDYEKLFF
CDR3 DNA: TGTGCCAGCAGCCAATTAAACGACTATGAAAAACTGTTTTTT

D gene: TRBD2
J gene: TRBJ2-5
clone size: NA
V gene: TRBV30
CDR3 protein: CAWDRGRTSGRKGEETQYF
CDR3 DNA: TGTGCCTGGGACAGGGGCCGGACTAGCGGGAGAAAGGGGGAAGAGACCCAGTACTTC

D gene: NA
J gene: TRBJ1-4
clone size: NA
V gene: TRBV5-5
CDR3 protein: CASSLGARPNEKLFF
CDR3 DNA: TGTGCCAGCAGCTTAGGGGCCCGACCTAATGAAAAACTGTTTTTT

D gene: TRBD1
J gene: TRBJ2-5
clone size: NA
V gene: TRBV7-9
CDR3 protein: CASSLIGQGKLETQYF
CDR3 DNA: TGTGCCAGCAGCCTGATTGGACAGGGGAAATTGGAGACCCAGTACTTC

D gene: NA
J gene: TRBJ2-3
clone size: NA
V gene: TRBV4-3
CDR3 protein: CASSQGSGRTDTQYF
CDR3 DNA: TGCGCCAGCAGCCAAGGGTCAGGGCGCACAGATACGCAGTATTTT

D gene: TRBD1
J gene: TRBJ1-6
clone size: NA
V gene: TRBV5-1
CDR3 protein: CASSPTGEKSPLHF
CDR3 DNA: TGCGCCAGCAGCCCTACAGGGGAAAAGTCACCCCTCCACTTT

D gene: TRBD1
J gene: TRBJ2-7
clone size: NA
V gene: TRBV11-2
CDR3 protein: CASSFGTGDFGQYF
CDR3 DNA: TGTGCCAGCAGCTTCGGGACAGGGGATTTCGGGCAGTACTTC

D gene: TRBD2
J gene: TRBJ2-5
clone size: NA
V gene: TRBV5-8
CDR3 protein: CASSFLAGGETQYF
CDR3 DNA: TGTGCCAGCAGCTTCCTAGCGGGAGGAGAGACCCAGTACTTC

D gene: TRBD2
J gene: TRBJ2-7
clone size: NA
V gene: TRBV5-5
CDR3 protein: CASTSGLAAYEQYF
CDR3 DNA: TGTGCCAGCACCTCGGGACTAGCGGCCTACGAGCAGTACTTC